This T cell receptor (beta chain) was sequenced during a study of T cells in Graves' hyperthyroidism and ophthalmopathy. Stability of Graves' hyperthyroidism was defined as absent ophthalmopathy progression within 18 months. Researchers barred patients who had uncontrolled infection, other autoimmune disease, pregnancy or lactation. This CDR3 is built from 16 residues. V shed 0 bases, J shed 7 bases, and the junction held 11 bases outside the gene matches. CDR1 is MNHEY, CDR2 SVGEGT, per germline. It was RNA transcripts that yielded the amplified TCR beta CDR3 regions. The TCR CDR3 first-round RT-PCR relied on the HTBI primer set. TCRdb re-analysed the multiplex PCR reads in MiXCR, keeping a single row per CDR3 protein. The table records 700,000 to 950,000 distinct CDR3 sequences, about 35% of them present only once.

V and J are TRBV6-2 or TRBV6-3 and TRBJ2-7, with TRBD1 matching 8 bases. Sequencing was done on a sample of blood. The clonotype comes from a woman in her forties with Graves' hyperthyroidism. DNA of the CDR3: TGTGCCAGCAGTTACTCGTGGCAGGGGGCGGTGGGAGAGCAGTACTTC. Amino acids: CASSYSWQGAVGEQYF.